These 14 T cell receptor beta chains came from one sample sequenced in a study of shared clonotypes between healthy human individuals. Naive-designated CD8 cells lacked CD45RO, were positively enriched for CCR7, and omitted terminally differentiated effector memory CD45RA+ cells. Sequencing used immunoSEQ multiplex PCR; TCRdb keeps in-frame clones, though not all of them. The profile shows about 820,000 clones, 90% to 95% of them singletons. The sample taken for sequencing was naive CD8+ T cells sorted from blood. All receptors come from a man aged 25 to 40 in good health.

Turning to this clone: Mismatch with germline at one junction end may stem from a read error. CDR3 sequence reads: CASSGSTKDF. Written as DNA, the CDR3 is TGTGCCAGCAGCGGGTCCACCAAGGACTTC. The rearrangement joins TRBV2 to TRBJ2-7; D is uncertain. Per germline, CDR1 SNHLY and CDR2 FYNNEI. CDR3 length: 10 residues.

The rearrangement joins TRBV6-6 to TRBJ1-4, with D unclear. Trimming cost V 2 bases and J 6 bases, with 16 bases left between them. Germline CDR1 reads MNHNY; CDR2 reads SVGAGI (reference sequence). This CDR3 comprises 16 residues. This CDR3 is CASSYRPQSLDEKLFF. CDR3 coding DNA: TGTGCCAGCAGTTACCGTCCTCAAAGTTTGGATGAAAAACTGTTTTTT.

The sample holds one count of this clone. This chain connects TRBV28 to TRBJ2-7; possible D gene TRBD2, 6 bases. CDR1 is MDHEN and CDR2 is SYDVKM in the germline V gene. This CDR3 comprises 17 residues. Trimming cost V 5 bases and J 7 bases, with 27 bases left between them. This CDR3 is CASSARLVTHRDREQYF. The CDR3 DNA sequence: TGTGCCAGCAGTGCCCGACTAGTGACCCACCGAGATCGGGAGCAGTACTTC.

The CDR3 sequence: CASRAGQPRLCEQYF. CDR3 nucleotides: TGCGCCAGCAGGGCAGGACAGCCCCGACTCTGCGAGCAGTACTTC. The rearrangement uses TRBV10-1 and TRBJ2-7, with a weak D call TRBD1 (6 bases). Germline V gives CDR1 WNHNN, CDR2 SYGVQD (reference sequence). V was shortened by 6 bases and J by 6 bases, with 21 bases between the two germline ends. The CDR3 covers 15 residues.

This clone was found once. This sequence may be a read error, since a much larger clone differs from it by one base. Other DNA sequences within the sample encode an identical CDR3. The J gene is TRBJ2-2, the V gene TRBV6-4; D possibly uses TRBD1 or TRBD2 (5 bases each). Germline V gene lookup returns CDR1 MRHNA and CDR2 SNTAGT. The CDR3 consists of 13 residues. Deletions cut 3 bases from V and 3 bases from J, with 5 bases between. CDR3 protein: CASSEGDTGELFF. DNA of the CDR3: TGTGCCAGCAGTGAGGGGGACACCGGGGAGCTGTTTTTT.

This sequence joins TRBV7-3 and TRBJ2-2; D gene unclear. Trimming took 1 base from V and 0 from J, leaving 3 bases between them. This CDR3 region has 14 residues. CDR1 and CDR2 from the germline V gene are SGHTA and FQGTGA. The CDR3: CASSLRANTGELFF. CDR3 bases: TGTGCCAGCAGCTTAAGGGCGAACACCGGGGAGCTGTTTTTT.

The V gene is TRBV4-1, the J gene TRBJ2-1; D might be TRBD1 or TRBD2, each matching 5 bases. CDR1 and CDR2 from the germline V gene are MGHRA and YSYEKL. The CDR3 is 16 residues long. The germline V and J ends were trimmed by 2 bases and 4 bases, with 15 bases remaining between them. The CDR3 DNA reads as TGCGCCAGCAGCCAATGGTTCGGGACGGCTTACAATGAGCAGTTCTTC. Translated, it gives CASSQWFGTAYNEQFF.

The V call is TRBV14, the J call TRBJ1-1; D is unclear. V lost 1 base to trimming and J lost 3 bases, with 15 bases between them. The CDR3 extends over 16 amino acids. CDR1 and CDR2 from the germline V gene are SGHDN and FVKESK. In DNA, the CDR3 is TGTGCCAGCAGCCAAGGGCACACTGGGCGGGACACTGAAGCTTTCTTT. Its translation is CASSQGHTGRDTEAFF.

In this sample, this clone turned up a few times. V usage is TRBV27 and J usage is TRBJ2-7; 7 positions agree with TRBD2. This CDR3 is built from 13 residues. Germline V gene sequence: CDR1 MNHEY, CDR2 SMNVEV (reference sequence). J was trimmed by 3 bases and V by 7 bases; bases with no gene match: 6. The chain's CDR3 is CASTASGDYEQYF. The DNA for the CDR3 is TGTGCCAGCACGGCTAGCGGAGACTACGAGCAGTACTTC.

The J gene is TRBJ1-5, the V gene TRBV15; 7 positions agree with TRBD1. Germline CDR1 LNHNV, CDR2 YYDKDF (reference sequence). Trimming removed 1 base from V and 6 bases from J; junction bases left unmatched: 6. The CDR3 contains 15 residues. CDR3 protein: CATSRVETGVQPQHF. CDR3 DNA: TGTGCCACCAGCAGAGTCGAAACAGGGGTTCAGCCCCAGCATTTT.

The CDR3 is CASSSGRGRLNTEAFF. CDR3 DNA: TGTGCCAGCAGTTCTGGCAGGGGGAGACTGAACACTGAAGCTTTCTTT. The chain carries TRBV6-5 and TRBJ1-1, with 7 positions matching TRBD1. V was pared by 4 bases and J by 0 bases, with 8 bases of the junction left unmatched. The germline V gene has CDR1 MNHEY and CDR2 SVGAGI. The CDR3 is 16 residues long.

The V and J genes are TRBV14 and TRBJ2-3; D is unresolved. The CDR3 has 17 amino acids. V lost 0 bases to trimming and J lost 2 bases, with 15 bases between them. The germline CDR1 and CDR2 sequences are SGHDN and FVKESK. The CDR3 loop is CASSQDYHHRLTDTQYF. Here the CDR3 DNA reads TGTGCCAGCAGCCAAGACTACCATCACCGTCTCACAGATACGCAGTATTTT.

This sequence joins TRBV2 and TRBJ2-3; D tentatively fits TRBD1 or TRBD2 (5 bases each). Germline CDR1 is SNHLY and CDR2 is FYNNEI. V shed 10 bases and J shed 1 base, with 15 bases lying between them. The CDR3 contains 14 residues. The CDR3 is CATIWDDRTDTQYF. The CDR3 nucleotides are TGTGCCACCATATGGGACGACCGCACAGATACGCAGTATTTT.

The rearrangement joins TRBV7-9 to TRBJ2-1; 9 bases are a match to TRBD2. This CDR3 has 16 residues. Trimming took 5 bases from V and 6 from J; bases not matched to a gene: 11. Germline CDR1 reads SEHNR; CDR2 reads FQNEAQ (reference sequence). DNA of the CDR3: TGTGCCAGCAGCGCGCCGACGGGACTAGCTTTCAATGAGCAGTTCTTC. It is translated as CASSAPTGLAFNEQFF.